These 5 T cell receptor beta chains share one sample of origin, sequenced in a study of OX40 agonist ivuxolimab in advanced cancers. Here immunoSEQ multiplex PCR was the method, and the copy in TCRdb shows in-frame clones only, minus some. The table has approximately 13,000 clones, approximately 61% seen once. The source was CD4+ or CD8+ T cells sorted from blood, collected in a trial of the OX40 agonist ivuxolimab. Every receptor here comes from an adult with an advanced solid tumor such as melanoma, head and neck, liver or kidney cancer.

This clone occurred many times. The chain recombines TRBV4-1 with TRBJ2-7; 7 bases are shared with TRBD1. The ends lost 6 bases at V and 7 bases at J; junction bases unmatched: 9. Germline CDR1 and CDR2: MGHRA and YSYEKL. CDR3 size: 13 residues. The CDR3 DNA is TGCGCCAGCAGTACCACAGGGGACAAAGAGCAGTACTTC. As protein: CASSTTGDKEQYF.

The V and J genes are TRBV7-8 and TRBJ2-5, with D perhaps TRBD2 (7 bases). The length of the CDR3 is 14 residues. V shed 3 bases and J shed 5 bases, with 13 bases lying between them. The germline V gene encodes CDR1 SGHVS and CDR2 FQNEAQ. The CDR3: CASSLAGAWETQYF. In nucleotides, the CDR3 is TGTGCCAGCAGCTTGGCGGGGGCTTGGGAGACCCAGTACTTC.

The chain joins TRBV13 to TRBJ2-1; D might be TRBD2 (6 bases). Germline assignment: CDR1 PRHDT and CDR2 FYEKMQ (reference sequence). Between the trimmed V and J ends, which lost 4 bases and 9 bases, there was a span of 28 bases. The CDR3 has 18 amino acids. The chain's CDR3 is CASSSLGIQRVLHGEQFF. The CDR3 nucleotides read TGTGCCAGCAGCTCCCTAGGCATCCAGCGGGTGCTTCACGGTGAGCAGTTCTTC. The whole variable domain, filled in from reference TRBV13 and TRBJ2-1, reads AAGVIQSPRHLIKEKRETATLKCYPIPRHDTVYWYQQGPGQDPQFLISFYEKMQSDKGSIPDRFSAQQFSDYHSELNMSSLELGDSALYFCASSSLGIQRVLHGEQFFGPGTRLTVL.

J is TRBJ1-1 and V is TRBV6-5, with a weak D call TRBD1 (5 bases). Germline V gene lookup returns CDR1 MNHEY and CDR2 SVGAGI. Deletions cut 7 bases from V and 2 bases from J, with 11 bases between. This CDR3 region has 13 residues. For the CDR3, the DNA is TGTGCCAGCAATCTAAGGGGTAACACTGAAGCTTTCTTT. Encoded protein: CASNLRGNTEAFF.

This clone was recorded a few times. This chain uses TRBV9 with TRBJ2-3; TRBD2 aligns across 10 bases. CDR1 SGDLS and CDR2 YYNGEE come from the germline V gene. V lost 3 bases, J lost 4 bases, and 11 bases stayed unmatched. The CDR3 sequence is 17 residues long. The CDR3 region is CASSEPPGSGGADTQYF. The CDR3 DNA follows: TGTGCCAGCAGCGAGCCCCCGGGCAGCGGGGGGGCAGATACGCAGTATTTT.